The 13 T cell receptor beta chains reported below all come from one sample, sequenced in a study of blood T cell repertoires in COVID-19. Method: immunoSEQ multiplex PCR; TCRdb's copy keeps in-frame clones and lacks some. This sample has 150,000 to 200,000 clones; approximately 74% occur once, and the top ten carry 3%. Sequencing was carried out using peripheral blood. The source of these receptors is an elderly woman with acute or convalescent COVID-19.

The rearrangement links TRBV2 to TRBJ2-3, with a tentative D call TRBD2 (5 bases). V was pared by 5 bases and J by 6 bases, with 18 bases between. This CDR3 comprises 15 residues. Germline CDR1 reads SNHLY; CDR2 reads FYNNEI. The CDR3 reads CASSSNLVRGDTQYF. The CDR3 coding sequence is TGTGCCAGCAGTTCAAACCTTGTACGGGGTGATACGCAGTATTTT.

V is TRBV28 and J is TRBJ1-5; TRBD1 might be the D (5 bases). The V end lost 6 bases, the J end lost 0 bases, and 9 bases lay between the germline ends. In germline, CDR1 is MDHEN, CDR2 SYDVKM. CDR3 length: 14 amino acids. Here the CDR3 DNA reads TGTGCCAGCAGCCCAGGGTCTAGCAATCAGCCCCAGCATTTT. Translation gives CASSPGSSNQPQHF.

The rearrangement uses TRBV7-9 and TRBJ2-1, with D tentatively TRBD2 (6 bases). Germline V gene lookup returns CDR1 SEHNR and CDR2 FQNEAQ (reference sequence). Trimming stripped 5 bases from V and 9 bases from J, with 11 bases between. The CDR3 is 12 amino acids. The CDR3 sequence: CASSPAGFEQFF. In DNA form, the CDR3 reads TGTGCCAGCAGCCCTGCGGGGTTTGAGCAGTTCTTC.

The chain joins TRBV19 to TRBJ2-1; D gene uncertain. The CDR3 contains 15 residues. Germline CDR1 and CDR2: LNHDA and SQIVND (reference sequence). V gave up 3 bases and J gave up 5 bases, with 14 bases separating them. CDR3 loop: CASSMWLVSHNEQFF. CDR3 coding DNA: TGTGCCAGTAGTATGTGGCTAGTTTCCCACAATGAGCAGTTCTTC.

This clone is classed as medium-sized (0.01 to 0.1%). The gene calls are TRBV3-1 (or the pseudogene TRBV3-2) and TRBJ1-2, with 7 bases identical to TRBD1. The V gene end was trimmed by 5 bases and the J gene end by 2 bases; junction bases not matched to a gene: 5. The V gene's germline CDR1 is LGHDT and CDR2 YNNKEL (reference sequence). The CDR3 sequence is 14 residues long. DNA for the CDR3: TGTGCCAGCAGCGAATCGACAGGGAACTATGGCTACACCTTC. This sequence encodes CASSESTGNYGYTF.

This clone was detected a few times. This rearrangement joins TRBV6-2 or TRBV6-3 to TRBJ1-1; D gene unclear. The CDR3 is 12 residues long. Germline V gives CDR1 MNHEY, CDR2 SVGEGT. V lost 3 bases, J lost 7 bases, and 9 bases lay in between. The CDR3 here is CASSYTSGEAFF. The CDR3 bases are TGTGCCAGCAGTTATACTTCAGGTGAAGCTTTCTTT.

The V call is TRBV5-6, the J call TRBJ1-5, with no clear D. Germline CDR1 SGHDT, CDR2 YYEEEE. This CDR3 spans 12 amino acids. V gave up 1 base and J gave up 3 bases, with 2 bases separating them. The CDR3 region has the DNA TGTGCCAGCAGCTTGCTCAATCAGCCCCAGCATTTT. It translates to CASSLLNQPQHF.

This clone has a handful of counts. J is TRBJ2-7 and V is TRBV7-9; 8 nucleotides align to TRBD2. This CDR3 is built from 15 residues. Germline values: CDR1 SEHNR, CDR2 FQNEAQ (reference sequence). Germline trimming cut 4 bases from V and 1 base from J; bases unmatched to any gene: 6. CDR3 amino acids: CASSYSGRGSYEQYF. CDR3 bases: TGTGCCAGCAGCTACAGCGGGAGAGGGTCCTACGAGCAGTACTTC.

V usage is TRBV9 and J usage is TRBJ1-5; D is ambiguous. The CDR3 covers 15 residues. Germline V CDR1 and CDR2: SGDLS, YYNGEE. Trimming took off 0 bases at V and 6 bases at J, with 13 bases between the two ends. CDR3 region: CASSVGFRGSQPQHF. CDR3 DNA: TGTGCCAGCAGCGTAGGGTTTCGGGGAAGTCAGCCCCAGCATTTT.

The chain employs TRBV7-7 and TRBJ2-1; 9 nucleotides align to TRBD2. The CDR3 loop spans 15 amino acids. Losses at the gene ends were 4 bases for V and 8 bases for J; bases not matched to a gene: 9. Germline lookup yields CDR1 SSHAT and CDR2 FNYEAQ (reference sequence). Written as DNA, the CDR3 is TGTGCCAGCAGCTCGCGCGGGAGGGCCGAGGATGAGCAGTTCTTC. As protein: CASSSRGRAEDEQFF. Variable domain in full (rest from reference TRBV7-7 and TRBJ2-1): GAGVSQSPRYKVTKRGQDVTLRCDPISSHATLYWYQQALGQGPEFLTYFNYEAQPDKSGLPSDRFSAERPEGSISTLTIQRTEQRDSAMYRCASSSRGRAEDEQFFGPGTRLTVL.

This clone has just one count. J is TRBJ2-1 and V is TRBV19; D remains unclear. The V end was cut by 4 bases, the J end by 2 bases, with 9 bases between. The CDR3 consists of 14 residues. CDR1 is LNHDA and CDR2 is SQIVND in the germline V gene (reference sequence). The CDR3 DNA sequence: TGTGCCAGTAGTAGTGAACTGGCCTACAATGAGCAGTTCTTC. Translated, it gives CASSSELAYNEQFF.

The chain uses TRBV6-1 and TRBJ1-5; D might be TRBD1 (5 bases). From germline, CDR1 is MNHNS and CDR2 SASEGT. The CDR3 is made up of 13 amino acids. Trimming left V 3 bases short and J 6 bases short, with 9 bases between. The chain's CDR3 is CASSDRVRQPQHF. The CDR3 DNA follows: TGTGCCAGCAGTGACAGGGTCCGTCAGCCCCAGCATTTT.

The rearrangement joins TRBV21-1 to TRBJ2-1; the D call of TRBD2 is as the table states it, not checked on the DNA. TRBV21-1 is a pseudogene locus. The CDR3 length is 13 residues. The CDR3 loop reads CASSKIGLVEQFF. CDR3 in DNA: TGTGCCAGCAGCAAAATAGGACTCGTCGAGCAGTTCTTC.